These T cell receptor beta chains were read from a single sample in a study of shared clonotypes between healthy human individuals. Generated by immunoSEQ multiplex PCR, the TCRdb table keeps only in-frame clones and is missing some. Here the sample spans 600,000 to 750,000 clones, 80% to 95% being singletons. The sequencing input was memory CD8+ T cells from PBMCs. The source of these receptors is a young man in good health. Some clones in this sample may be carry-over from other donors' samples. Both conserved end residues are part of each CDR3. A D gene is named only where the DNA matches it firmly. Not all rows give a size; the values are once, few, many and, for expanded clones, a class.

v_gene: TRBV18
j_gene: TRBJ2-7
abundance: NA
d_gene: NA
CDR3aa: CASSPEGTYEQYF
CDR3nt: TGTGCCAGCTCACCAGAGGGAACCTACGAGCAGTACTTC

v_gene: TRBV28
j_gene: TRBJ1-1
abundance: NA
d_gene: NA
CDR3aa: CASSLFEAGNTEAFF
CDR3nt: TGTGCCAGCAGTTTATTCGAAGCCGGGAACACTGAAGCTTTCTTT

v_gene: TRBV19
j_gene: TRBJ1-1
abundance: NA
d_gene: NA
CDR3aa: CASSFGGDPEAFF
CDR3nt: TGTGCCAGTAGTTTTGGGGGAGACCCCGAAGCTTTCTTT

v_gene: TRBV6-1
j_gene: TRBJ2-3
abundance: NA
d_gene: TRBD1
CDR3aa: CASSERGQGATQYF
CDR3nt: TGTGCCAGCAGTGAACGGGGGCAGGGGGCGACGCAGTATTTT

v_gene: TRBV5-4
j_gene: TRBJ2-7
abundance: NA
d_gene: TRBD1
CDR3aa: CASSLKQGAYEQYF
CDR3nt: TGTGCCAGCAGCTTGAAACAGGGGGCTTACGAGCAGTACTTC

v_gene: TRBV27
j_gene: TRBJ2-1
abundance: NA
d_gene: NA
CDR3aa: CASSGASSYNEQFF
CDR3nt: TGTGCCAGCAGTGGGGCTAGCAGTTACAATGAGCAGTTCTTC

v_gene: TRBV7-9
j_gene: TRBJ2-1
abundance: NA
d_gene: TRBD1
CDR3aa: CASSPVRTGSYNEQFF
CDR3nt: TGTGCCAGCAGCCCGGTAAGGACAGGTTCCTACAATGAGCAGTTCTTC

v_gene: TRBV4-1
j_gene: TRBJ2-7
abundance: once
d_gene: NA
CDR3aa: CASSQLGDWYF
CDR3nt: TGCGCCAGCAGCCAACTGGGAGATTGGTACTTC

v_gene: TRBV5-6
j_gene: TRBJ1-2
abundance: once
d_gene: TRBD1
CDR3aa: CASSLAEAGGDGYTF
CDR3nt: TGTGCCAGCAGCTTGGCGGAGGCAGGGGGAGATGGCTACACCTTC

v_gene: TRBV9
j_gene: TRBJ2-1
abundance: NA
d_gene: NA
CDR3aa: CASSAPSRGASYNEQFF
CDR3nt: TGTGCCAGCAGCGCCCCTTCTAGGGGGGCCTCCTACAATGAGCAGTTCTTC

v_gene: TRBV6-5
j_gene: TRBJ2-3
abundance: NA
d_gene: TRBD2
CDR3aa: CASKQGSSGSAQYF
CDR3nt: TGTGCCAGCAAACAAGGGTCTAGCGGGAGTGCGCAGTATTTT

v_gene: TRBV7-6
j_gene: TRBJ2-3
abundance: NA
d_gene: NA
CDR3aa: CASSSRADTQYF
CDR3nt: TGTGCCAGCAGTTCGAGGGCAGATACGCAGTATTTT

v_gene: TRBV9
j_gene: TRBJ2-1
abundance: NA
d_gene: TRBD1
CDR3aa: CASSAGTGGHNEQFF
CDR3nt: TGTGCCAGCAGCGCTGGGACAGGGGGCCACAATGAGCAGTTCTTC

v_gene: TRBV30
j_gene: TRBJ2-1
abundance: NA
d_gene: NA
CDR3aa: CAWSYGTAYNEQFF
CDR3nt: TGTGCCTGGAGTTACGGTACGGCCTACAATGAGCAGTTCTTC

v_gene: TRBV13
j_gene: TRBJ1-2
abundance: few
d_gene: NA
CDR3aa: CASSGTILAGENYGYTF
CDR3nt: TGTGCCAGCAGCGGAACAATTTTGGCAGGGGAAAACTATGGCTACACCTTC

v_gene: TRBV5-4
j_gene: TRBJ2-2
abundance: NA
d_gene: NA
CDR3aa: CASRAVGGSGELFF
CDR3nt: TGTGCCAGCCGGGCCGTGGGGGGATCCGGGGAGCTGTTTTTT

v_gene: TRBV9
j_gene: TRBJ2-5
abundance: NA
d_gene: NA
CDR3aa: CASSVGGSKETQYF
CDR3nt: TGTGCCAGCAGCGTAGGGGGCAGCAAAGAGACCCAGTACTTC

v_gene: TRBV9
j_gene: TRBJ2-5
abundance: NA
d_gene: TRBD2
CDR3aa: CASSRGETSFQETQYF
CDR3nt: TGTGCCAGCAGCAGAGGGGAGACTAGCTTCCAAGAGACCCAGTACTTC

v_gene: TRBV2
j_gene: TRBJ1-1
abundance: NA
d_gene: NA
CDR3aa: CATVTSGSAFF
CDR3nt: TGTGCCACTGTGACGTCAGGGTCGGCTTTCTTT

v_gene: TRBV27
j_gene: TRBJ2-1
abundance: NA
d_gene: NA
CDR3aa: CASGYNEQFF
CDR3nt: TGTGCCAGCGGATACAATGAGCAGTTCTTC

v_gene: TRBV10-1
j_gene: TRBJ1-1
abundance: NA
d_gene: NA
CDR3aa: CATSDGMNTEAFF
CDR3nt: TGCGCCACCTCGGACGGCATGAACACTGAAGCTTTCTTT

v_gene: TRBV28
j_gene: TRBJ2-7
abundance: NA
d_gene: NA
CDR3aa: CASSLSGDGSYEQYF
CDR3nt: TGTGCCAGCAGTTTATCGGGGGACGGATCCTACGAGCAGTACTTC

v_gene: TRBV5-6
j_gene: TRBJ2-1
abundance: NA
d_gene: NA
CDR3aa: CASSPRLREQFF
CDR3nt: TGTGCCAGCAGCCCCCGGCTCAGAGAGCAGTTCTTC

v_gene: TRBV27
j_gene: TRBJ1-5
abundance: NA
d_gene: NA
CDR3aa: CASSLMYTGDSNQPQHF
CDR3nt: TGTGCCAGCAGTTTAATGTATACGGGAGATAGCAATCAGCCCCAGCATTTT

v_gene: TRBV9
j_gene: TRBJ1-1
abundance: NA
d_gene: NA
CDR3aa: CASSVVGSANTEAFF
CDR3nt: TGTGCCAGCAGCGTAGTGGGCAGCGCGAACACTGAAGCTTTCTTT

v_gene: TRBV13
j_gene: TRBJ2-1
abundance: NA
d_gene: NA
CDR3aa: CASSTLGNEQFF
CDR3nt: TGTGCCAGCAGTACACTAGGGAATGAGCAGTTCTTC

v_gene: TRBV5-5
j_gene: TRBJ2-7
abundance: NA
d_gene: NA
CDR3aa: CASSLRTSSYEQYF
CDR3nt: TGTGCCAGCAGCTTACGGACATCCTCCTACGAGCAGTACTTC

v_gene: TRBV4-2
j_gene: TRBJ2-1
abundance: NA
d_gene: NA
CDR3aa: CASSQDYTGTIYNEQFF
CDR3nt: TGTGCCAGCAGCCAAGATTATACAGGAACCATCTACAATGAGCAGTTCTTC

v_gene: TRBV6-1
j_gene: TRBJ2-7
abundance: few
d_gene: TRBD1
CDR3aa: CASRETGGAGEQYF
CDR3nt: TGTGCCAGCAGGGAGACAGGGGGCGCGGGGGAGCAGTACTTC

v_gene: TRBV11-3
j_gene: TRBJ2-2
abundance: NA
d_gene: NA
CDR3aa: CASSLVWTGELFF
CDR3nt: TGTGCCAGCAGCTTAGTCTGGACCGGGGAGCTGTTTTTT

v_gene: TRBV5-1
j_gene: TRBJ2-2
abundance: NA
d_gene: NA
CDR3aa: CASSGPSVGLQSAGELFF
CDR3nt: TGCGCCAGCAGCGGACCTTCCGTGGGACTTCAATCGGCCGGGGAGCTGTTTTTT

v_gene: TRBV5-1
j_gene: TRBJ1-1
abundance: NA
d_gene: NA
CDR3aa: CASSPKRGGTEAFF
CDR3nt: TGCGCCAGCAGCCCAAAGAGGGGGGGCACTGAAGCTTTCTTT

v_gene: TRBV7-9
j_gene: TRBJ2-7
abundance: NA
d_gene: NA
CDR3aa: CASSLTESSYEQYF
CDR3nt: TGTGCCAGCAGCTTGACTGAGAGCTCCTACGAGCAGTACTTC

v_gene: TRBV21-1
j_gene: TRBJ2-1
abundance: NA
d_gene: NA
CDR3aa: CANQWAGVSSYNEQFF
CDR3nt: TGTGCCAACCAATGGGCGGGGGTCAGCTCCTACAATGAGCAGTTCTTC

v_gene: TRBV27
j_gene: TRBJ2-7
abundance: NA
d_gene: NA
CDR3aa: CASSPSFYEQYF
CDR3nt: TGTGCCAGCAGTCCCTCCTTCTACGAGCAGTACTTC

v_gene: TRBV7-3
j_gene: TRBJ2-1
abundance: NA
d_gene: TRBD2
CDR3aa: CASSLSYRASGRHEDNEQFF
CDR3nt: TGTGCCAGCAGCTTATCTTATAGGGCCAGCGGGAGACACGAGGACAATGAGCAGTTCTTC

v_gene: TRBV28
j_gene: TRBJ1-1
abundance: NA
d_gene: TRBD1
CDR3aa: CASSAQGRMNTEAFF
CDR3nt: TGTGCCAGCAGTGCACAGGGGAGGATGAACACTGAAGCTTTCTTT

v_gene: TRBV10-3
j_gene: TRBJ2-7
abundance: NA
d_gene: NA
CDR3aa: CAISESGGRTYEQYF
CDR3nt: TGTGCCATCAGTGAGTCTGGCGGACGAACCTACGAGCAGTACTTC

v_gene: TRBV29-1
j_gene: TRBJ1-1
abundance: few
d_gene: TRBD1
CDR3aa: CSAGVGQGYGKTEAFF
CDR3nt: TGCAGCGCCGGGGTGGGACAGGGATATGGGAAGACTGAAGCTTTCTTT

v_gene: TRBV4-1
j_gene: TRBJ1-3
abundance: NA
d_gene: NA
CDR3aa: CASSPVDTRSGNTIYF
CDR3nt: TGCGCCAGCAGTCCCGTGGACACTCGCTCTGGAAACACCATATATTTT

v_gene: TRBV28
j_gene: TRBJ2-7
abundance: NA
d_gene: TRBD2
CDR3aa: CASSISGSFIDEQYF
CDR3nt: TGTGCCAGCAGCATTAGCGGGAGCTTTATTGACGAGCAGTACTTC

v_gene: TRBV10-3
j_gene: TRBJ2-7
abundance: NA
d_gene: TRBD2
CDR3aa: CAISERAGGKYEQYF
CDR3nt: TGTGCCATCAGTGAACGGGCGGGAGGGAAATACGAGCAGTACTTC

v_gene: TRBV7-2
j_gene: TRBJ2-4
abundance: once
d_gene: NA
CDR3aa: CASSLDSRAGIQYF
CDR3nt: TGTGCCAGCAGCTTAGATTCGAGGGCGGGCATTCAGTACTTC

v_gene: TRBV5-1
j_gene: TRBJ2-3
abundance: NA
d_gene: NA
CDR3aa: CASSFRGTVTDTQYF
CDR3nt: TGCGCCAGCAGCTTCCGGGGAACAGTCACAGATACGCAGTATTTT

v_gene: TRBV20-1
j_gene: TRBJ2-7
abundance: NA
d_gene: NA
CDR3aa: CSARASYEQYF
CDR3nt: TGCAGTGCTAGAGCCTCCTACGAGCAGTACTTC

v_gene: TRBV19
j_gene: TRBJ2-5
abundance: NA
d_gene: TRBD2
CDR3aa: CASSPGLAGVRTQYF
CDR3nt: TGTGCCAGTAGTCCTGGACTAGCGGGAGTCAGAACCCAGTACTTC

v_gene: TRBV5-1
j_gene: TRBJ2-3
abundance: NA
d_gene: NA
CDR3aa: CASSPSGLEGPADTQYF
CDR3nt: TGCGCCAGCAGCCCCTCAGGTCTAGAAGGCCCTGCGGATACGCAGTATTTT

v_gene: TRBV2
j_gene: TRBJ2-7
abundance: NA
d_gene: TRBD2
CDR3aa: CASSEGLAATYEQYF
CDR3nt: TGTGCCAGCAGTGAAGGACTAGCGGCTACCTACGAGCAGTACTTC

v_gene: TRBV6-6
j_gene: TRBJ2-1
abundance: NA
d_gene: NA
CDR3aa: CASSYSTYNEQFF
CDR3nt: TGTGCCAGCAGTTACTCGACCTACAATGAGCAGTTCTTC

v_gene: TRBV7-6
j_gene: TRBJ2-5
abundance: NA
d_gene: TRBD2
CDR3aa: CASSPGSGSSETQYF
CDR3nt: TGTGCCAGCAGCCCAGGCAGCGGGAGTTCAGAGACCCAGTACTTC

v_gene: TRBV30
j_gene: TRBJ2-2
abundance: few
d_gene: NA
CDR3aa: CTGANTGELFF
CDR3nt: TGTACGGGGGCTAACACCGGGGAGCTGTTTTTT

v_gene: TRBV7-6
j_gene: TRBJ2-7
abundance: NA
d_gene: TRBD2
CDR3aa: CASSRLAASSYEQYF
CDR3nt: TGTGCCAGCAGCCGACTAGCGGCTAGCTCCTACGAGCAGTACTTC

v_gene: TRBV13
j_gene: TRBJ1-1
abundance: NA
d_gene: NA
CDR3aa: CASSLLGRGDLNTEAFF
CDR3nt: TGTGCCAGCAGCCTACTGGGGAGAGGAGATTTAAACACTGAAGCTTTCTTT

v_gene: TRBV29-1
j_gene: TRBJ2-7
abundance: once
d_gene: TRBD1
CDR3aa: CSVDGYELAGTGQYEQYF
CDR3nt: TGCAGCGTTGATGGGTATGAATTGGCCGGGACAGGGCAATACGAGCAGTACTTC

v_gene: TRBV30
j_gene: TRBJ1-5
abundance: NA
d_gene: NA
CDR3aa: CAWSGGIQPQHF
CDR3nt: TGTGCCTGGAGTGGGGGAATTCAGCCCCAGCATTTT

v_gene: TRBV27
j_gene: TRBJ2-5
abundance: NA
d_gene: TRBD1
CDR3aa: CASSSQGRGETQYF
CDR3nt: TGTGCCAGCAGTTCACAGGGGCGCGGAGAGACCCAGTACTTC

v_gene: TRBV4-1
j_gene: TRBJ2-7
abundance: few
d_gene: NA
CDR3aa: CASSRGVAGPYEQYF
CDR3nt: TGCGCCAGCAGCCGGGGGGTCGCGGGACCCTACGAGCAGTACTTC